This T cell receptor (beta chain) was retrieved from a study of T cells in Graves' hyperthyroidism and ophthalmopathy. Study-level background: Peripheral blood was collected at initial diagnosis, before any treatment.

Hyperthyroidism had been newly diagnosed in patients aged 18 to 65, and its duration was under 2 months. Exclusion of patients followed from uncontrolled infection, other autoimmune disease, pregnancy or lactation. What was amplified from RNA transcripts were TCR beta CDR3 regions. In the first-round RT-PCR of the TCR CDR3, the HTBI primer set was used. TCRdb re-called the multiplex PCR reads through MiXCR, storing one row per CDR3 protein. Altogether under 200,000 distinct CDR3 sequences are present, around 8.9% being singletons, with the ten largest covering roughly a fifth. CDR3 length equals 13 residues. The germline V gene has CDR1 LGHDT and CDR2 YNNKEL (reference sequence). V lost 0 bases to trimming and J lost 11 bases; unmatched junction nucleotides: 6.

The chain combines TRBV3-1 with TRBJ1-1; 7 bases agree with TRBD1. The sequencing sample was made of blood. This TCR was sampled from a woman under 30 with Graves' hyperthyroidism that later progressed to Graves' ophthalmopathy. The CDR3 DNA is TGTGCCAGCAGCCAAGATCAGGGCAGGGGGGCTTTCTTT. It encodes CASSQDQGRGAFF.